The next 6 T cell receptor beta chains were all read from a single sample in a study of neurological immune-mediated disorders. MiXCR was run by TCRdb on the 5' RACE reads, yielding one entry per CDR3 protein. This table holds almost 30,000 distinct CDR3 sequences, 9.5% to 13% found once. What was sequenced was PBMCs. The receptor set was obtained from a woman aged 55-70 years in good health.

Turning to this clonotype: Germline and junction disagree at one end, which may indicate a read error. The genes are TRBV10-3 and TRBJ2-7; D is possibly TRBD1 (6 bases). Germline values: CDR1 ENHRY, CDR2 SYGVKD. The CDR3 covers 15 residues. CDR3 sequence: CTIAGTWGRSYEQYF. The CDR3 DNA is TGTACCATCGCCGGGACATGGGGTCGTAGTTACGAGCAGTACTTC.

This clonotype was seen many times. The CDR3 protein is CSARRASGASEQYF. The CDR3 nucleotides are TGCAGTGCTAGACGGGCTTCAGGGGCTAGCGAGCAGTACTTC. This chain joins TRBV20-1 and TRBJ2-7; D possibly corresponds to TRBD1 (6 bases). Trimming stripped 2 bases from V and 6 bases from J, with 17 bases between. Germline lookup yields CDR1 DFQATT and CDR2 SNEGSKA (reference sequence). This CDR3 spans 14 amino acids.

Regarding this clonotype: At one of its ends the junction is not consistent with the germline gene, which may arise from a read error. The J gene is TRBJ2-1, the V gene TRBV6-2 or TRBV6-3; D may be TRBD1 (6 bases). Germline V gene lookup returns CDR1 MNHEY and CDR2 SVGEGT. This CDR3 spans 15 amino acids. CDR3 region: CASSQRQVAYNEQFF. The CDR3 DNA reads TGTGCCAGCAGCCAGAGACAGGTGGCTTACAATGAACAGTTCTTC.

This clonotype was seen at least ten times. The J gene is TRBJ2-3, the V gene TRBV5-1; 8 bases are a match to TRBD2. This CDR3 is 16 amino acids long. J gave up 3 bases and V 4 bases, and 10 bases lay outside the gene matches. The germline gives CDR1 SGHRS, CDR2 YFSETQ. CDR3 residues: CASSQRDGRGTDTQYF. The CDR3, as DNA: TGCGCCAGCAGCCAGAGGGACGGGAGGGGGACAGATACGCAGTATTTT.

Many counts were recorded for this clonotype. In DNA form, the CDR3 reads TGTGCCAGCAGCTTTGGTGTAGTGGGCTACGAGCAGTACTTC. Amino acids: CASSFGVVGYEQYF. V gene TRBV11-2 combines with J gene TRBJ2-7; D remains unclear. Trimming stripped 3 bases from V and 3 bases from J, with 12 bases between. Germline CDR1 reads SGHAT; CDR2 reads FQNNGV. The CDR3 has 14 amino acids.

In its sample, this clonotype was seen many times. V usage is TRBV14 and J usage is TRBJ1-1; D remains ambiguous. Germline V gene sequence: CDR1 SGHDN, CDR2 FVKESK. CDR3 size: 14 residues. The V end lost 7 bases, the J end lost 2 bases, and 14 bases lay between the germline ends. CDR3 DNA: TGTGCCAGCACCTCTAGAACTTTTAACACTGAAGCTTTCTTT. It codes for CASTSRTFNTEAFF.